This T cell receptor (beta chain) was sequenced during a study of shared clonotypes between healthy human individuals. TCRdb keeps only in-frame clones here, not all; method: immunoSEQ multiplex PCR. This sample has millions of clones; 95% occur once, and the top ten carry more than 0.1%. Trimming stripped 2 bases from V and 1 base from J, with 6 bases between. The CDR3 is made up of 15 amino acids. The germline CDR1 and CDR2 sequences are MDHEN and SYDVKM. The sequenced material came from naive CD4+ T cells sorted from blood. The subset here: CD45RA+ positively selected. The J gene is TRBJ2-6, the V gene TRBV28; D not resolved. The TCR originated in a man between 18 and 35 years old in good health. CDR3 loop: CASSLEASGANVLTF. CDR3 DNA sequence: TGTGCCAGCAGTTTAGAAGCTTCTGGGGCCAACGTCCTGACTTTC.